This TCR beta chain appears in the sequencing data of a study of cytomegalovirus exposure and HLA in healthy donors. The CDR3 length is 16 residues. Trimming left V 2 bases short and J 5 bases short, with 16 bases between. Germline lookup yields CDR1 SGHTA and CDR2 FQGTGA. Regarding this clone: Its antigen is not known.

General observations from the study: Associated with HLA alleles at 0.05 false discovery rate in a later analysis were 16,951 TCR beta sequences. Later on, an analysis found that several of the most significant clusters appeared to be linked to common viral pathogens, which included parvovirus B19.

The PCR contained 60 Vbeta and 13 Jbeta primers. Sequencing was performed with immunoSEQ multiplex PCR; in TCRdb, only in-frame clones are kept and a portion is missing. Among around 200,000 clones listed, roughly four fifths were seen once. The sample taken for sequencing was PBMCs. The gene calls are TRBV7-3 and TRBJ2-1; maybe TRBD2 (6 bases). This sequence was found in a man between 50 and 59 years old in good health and CMV-seronegative. The CDR3 DNA follows: TGTGCCAGCAGCTTAGGCCCTGCGGGGAGGAACAATGAGCAGTTCTTC. This gives the protein CASSLGPAGRNNEQFF.